The text below deals with one T cell receptor beta chain. Its specific antigen is unknown. One base away there is no much larger clone; base qualities are not given. The entry originates in a study of blood T cell repertoires in COVID-19 (dated by TCRdb to 2018 to 2020). Describing the broader study: Samples from collaborators originated in the United States, Italy and Spain and spanned both the acute and convalescent phases of COVID-19. Subjects who had been exposed to COVID-19, were actively infected with it, or had recovered from it provided the deeply sampled blood TCRbeta repertoires that made up the dataset. Where HLA class I and class II types were available, the types were taken from metadata supplied by the sample provider, not from assay-based typing. The repertoires were released in a freely available public database intended as a resource for research on the immune response to SARS-CoV-2. The prospective study material was composed of cDNA or gDNA derived from T cells, B-cell-depleted T cells, or PBMCs. Nearly every sample came with metadata listing a de-identified subject ID, COVID-19 status, age in years and sex. Samples were obtained from the ongoing ImmuneRACE study (first 160 participants) and from 1,200 or so subjects provided by 6 global collaborators. Results the study describes overall, beyond this receptor: The amount of clinical and demographic metadata varied by source and participant and was provided uncurated.

Enrolling through a virtual design, the prospective study's participants ranged in age from roughly 18 to 95 years and lived across roughly 23 United States geographic areas. Cohort assignment in the prospective study relied on participant-reported clinical history from a screening survey and a study questionnaire. Exposed participants had been in contact, within 2 weeks of entering the study, with a person who had a PCR-confirmed or clinician-diagnosed case of COVID-19. Each participant in the prospective study had whole blood, serum and a nasopharyngeal or oropharyngeal swab collected by mobile phlebotomists. Additional blood draws and questionnaires over an approximately 2-month period could optionally be provided by prospective study participants. Before DNA extraction, prospective study blood samples were shipped either frozen or at room temperature. The immunoSEQ Assay, a bias-controlled multiplex PCR, was used to amplify TCRbeta CDR3 regions from genomic DNA. Per the source publication's procedure: Nucleated cell counts per sample were estimated from amplification of reference gene primers within the assay. To quantify the absolute abundance of each unique TCRbeta CDR3 rearrangement, sequence reads were collapsed and filtered. For each sample, productive Simpson clonality was calculated as the square root of Simpson's diversity index over productive rearrangements. This is the immuneACCESS table as TCRdb keeps it, with only in-frame sequences that have V and J called. A part of the clones is gone; compared with another copy, unresolved V genes explain less than half, and the rest is unexplained. The V and J calls and clone size were taken over from that table, and D and trimming were inferred from the DNA. The sample records about 190,000 clones, around 83% of which are singletons. Of the sample, 3% to 3.5% falls within the top ten clones.

Its CDR3 holds 9 amino acids, cysteine through phenylalanine. Left in the record is the CDR3 DNA by itself, 27 bases read in frame from the first base. The germline V gene specifies SQVTM as CDR1 and ANQGSEA as CDR2. V lost 6 bases and J lost 11 bases; the stretch between them is 10 bases long. The sequence derives from a woman in her thirties who had been exposed to COVID-19. The sequence links TRBV29-1 to TRBJ1-1, with the D gene not clear enough to name. Sequenced sample: PBMCs or T cells enriched from blood (not recorded which). The CDR3 has the sequence CSVRTGAFF. The DNA is TGCAGCGTCAGAACGGGGGCTTTCTTT. The reference TRBV29-1 and TRBJ1-1 proteins fill in what lies around the CDR3, so the full variable domain reads SAVISQKPSRDICQRGTSLTIQCQVDSQVTMMFWYRQQPGQSLTLIATANQGSEATYESGFVIDKFPISRPNLTFSTLTVSNMSPEDSSIYLCSVRTGAFFGQGTRLTVV.